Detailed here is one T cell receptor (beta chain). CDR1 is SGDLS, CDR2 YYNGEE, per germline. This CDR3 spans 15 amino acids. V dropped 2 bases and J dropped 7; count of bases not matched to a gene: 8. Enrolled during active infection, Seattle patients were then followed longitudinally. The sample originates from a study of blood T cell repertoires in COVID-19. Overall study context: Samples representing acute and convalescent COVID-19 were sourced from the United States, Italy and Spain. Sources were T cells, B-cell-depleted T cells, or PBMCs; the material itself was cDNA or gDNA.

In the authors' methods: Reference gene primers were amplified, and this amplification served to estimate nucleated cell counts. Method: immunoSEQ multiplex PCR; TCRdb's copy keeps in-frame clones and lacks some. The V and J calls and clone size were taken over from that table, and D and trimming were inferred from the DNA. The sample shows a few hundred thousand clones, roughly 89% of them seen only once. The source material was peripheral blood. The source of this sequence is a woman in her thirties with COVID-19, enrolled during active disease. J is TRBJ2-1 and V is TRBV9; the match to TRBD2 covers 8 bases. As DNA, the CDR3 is TGTGCCAGCAGCGTTTCCGGGGGGGCGCTAAATGAGCAGTTCTTC. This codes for CASSVSGGALNEQFF. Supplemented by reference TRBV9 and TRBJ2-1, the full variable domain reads DSGVTQTPKHLITATGQRVTLRCSPRSGDLSVYWYQQSLDQGLQFLIQYYNGEERAKGNILERFSAQQFPDLHSELNLSSLELGDSALYFCASSVSGGALNEQFFGPGTRLTVL.